This is a list of T cell receptor beta chains from one sample in a study of cytotoxic CD8 clonotypes in ibrutinib-treated CLL. Sequenced by immunoSEQ multiplex PCR; TCRdb stores in-frame clones only, minus some. The sample lists around 310,000 clones, around four fifths seen once, with 5% to 7% in the top ten. The sequenced sample was PBMCs, obtained before ibrutinib treatment. These receptors all stem from a human donor with chronic lymphocytic leukemia. Both conserved end residues are part of each CDR3. A D gene is named only where the DNA matches it firmly. Some rows have no size entry. The others give once, few or many, or a class for an expanded clone.

d_gene	v_gene	j_gene	abundance	CDR3nt	CDR3aa
TRBD2	TRBV7-3	TRBJ2-7	NA	TGTGCCAGCAGTAGCGGGAACTCCTACGAGCAGTACTTC	CASSSGNSYEQYF
TRBD2	TRBV30	TRBJ2-1	NA	TGTGCCTGGAGGAGGGGAGCGGGAGTTGCCCTCGAGCAGTTCTTC	CAWRRGAGVALEQFF
NA	TRBV27	TRBJ2-1	NA	TGTGCCAGCAGTTTATTCAGCCACAATGAGCAGTTCTTC	CASSLFSHNEQFF
NA	TRBV29-1	TRBJ1-1	NA	TGCAGCGTCGAATGGGGCGGCAACACTGAAGCTTTCTTT	CSVEWGGNTEAFF
NA	TRBV5-5	TRBJ2-7	NA	TGTGCCAGCAGCAGGGACTGGATGATTTACGAGCAGTACTTC	CASSRDWMIYEQYF
NA	TRBV5-1	TRBJ2-1	NA	TGCGCCAGCAGCTTGGTTCGGCTTGAGGGGGAGCAGTTCTTC	CASSLVRLEGEQFF
NA	TRBV4-1	TRBJ1-4	NA	TGCGCCAGCAGCCAAGAGGGTTCGGCAGTTGAAAAACTGTTTTTT	CASSQEGSAVEKLFF
NA	TRBV7-8	TRBJ2-1	NA	TGTGCCAGCAGCTTAGCGTCCAATGAGCAGTTCTTC	CASSLASNEQFF
NA	TRBV27	TRBJ2-5	NA	TGTGCCAGCAACCAAGGGAGGTCGGAGGGGCACCAAGAGACCCAGTACTTC	CASNQGRSEGHQETQYF
NA	TRBV30	TRBJ2-7	NA	TGTGCCTGGAGTGTACTACAGAGTTACGAGCAGTACTTC	CAWSVLQSYEQYF
TRBD2	TRBV9	TRBJ2-7	NA	TGTGCCAGCAGCGTCACCGGGACTAGCTTTTACGAGCAGTACTTC	CASSVTGTSFYEQYF
NA	TRBV25-1	TRBJ1-1	NA	TGTGCCAGCAGTGGTAATAGGGTAACATGGGGGACTGAAGCTTTCTTT	CASSGNRVTWGTEAFF
TRBD1	TRBV6-5	TRBJ1-1	few	TGTGCCAGCAGTCCGCAGACAGGGATCACTGAAGCTTTCTTT	CASSPQTGITEAFF
TRBD2	TRBV9	TRBJ2-5	NA	TGTGCCAGCAGCGCTGGACTAGCCCTGGGGACCCAGTACTTC	CASSAGLALGTQYF
NA	TRBV11-2	TRBJ2-2	NA	TGTGCCAGCAGCCCCTCCAGCGACACCGGGGAGCTGTTTTTT	CASSPSSDTGELFF
NA	TRBV9	TRBJ2-7	few	TGTGCCAGCAGCGCAGGGGGGGAGCAGTACTTC	CASSAGGEQYF
NA	TRBV15	TRBJ1-1	NA	TGTGCCACCAGAACAGGGATGAACACTGAAGCTTTCTTT	CATRTGMNTEAFF
NA	TRBV18	TRBJ2-1	NA	TGTGCCAGCTCACCATTTTCGAATGAGCAGTTCTTC	CASSPFSNEQFF
TRBD1	TRBV28	TRBJ2-7	NA	TGTGCCAGCAGTTTGCTCGAGTGGGCCGCAGGGGGTTACGAGCAGTACTTC	CASSLLEWAAGGYEQYF
TRBD1	TRBV2	TRBJ2-7	NA	TGTGCCGGCCGCGGACAGGAGACTTCCTACGAGCAGTACTTC	CAGRGQETSYEQYF
TRBD2	TRBV5-1	TRBJ2-1	NA	TGCGCCAGCAGCTTGGCCCTAGCGGGAGAGTTCAGCCACCAGTTCTTC	CASSLALAGEFSHQFF
NA	TRBV27	TRBJ2-1	NA	TGTGCCAGCAGTTTAACTGACCGCCGGAATGAGCAGTTCTTC	CASSLTDRRNEQFF